Each of the 12 T cell receptor beta chains below was sequenced from the same sample in a study of blood T cell repertoires in COVID-19. Generated by immunoSEQ multiplex PCR, the TCRdb table keeps only in-frame clones and is missing some. The repertoire includes roughly 200,000 clones, about 82% of them detected once, and around 8.6% sits in the top ten. Material: PBMCs or T cells enriched from blood (not recorded which). Source of these receptors: a woman aged 30 to 39 who had recovered from COVID-19.

This clone was picked up one time. V gene TRBV10-2 combines with J gene TRBJ2-3, with 14 bases fitting TRBD2. V shed 5 bases and J 2 bases; nucleotides not matched to a gene: 6. The germline gives CDR1 WSHSY, CDR2 SAAADI. This CDR3 is built from 17 residues. CDR3 sequence reads: CASSKPGLAGDTDTQYF. CDR3 nucleotides: TGCGCCAGCAGTAAGCCGGGACTAGCGGGAGACACAGATACGCAGTATTTT.

J is TRBJ2-3 and V is TRBV2, with 8 bases that match TRBD2. Germline assignment: CDR1 SNHLY and CDR2 FYNNEI. V dropped 1 base and J dropped 2; count of bases not matched to a gene: 2. The CDR3 totals 15 residues. The chain's CDR3 is CASSEEAGATDTQYF. The CDR3 region has the DNA TGTGCCAGCAGTGAAGAAGCGGGAGCCACAGATACGCAGTATTTT. Supplemented by reference TRBV2 and TRBJ2-3, the full variable domain reads EPEVTQTPSHQVTQMGQEVILRCVPISNHLYFYWYRQILGQKVEFLVSFYNNEISEKSEIFDDQFSVERPDGSNFTLKIRSTKLEDSAMYFCASSEEAGATDTQYFGPGTRLTVL.

The V and J genes are TRBV21-1 and TRBJ2-1; no check of the table's D call, TRBD2, against the DNA was made. TRBV21-1 is marked as a pseudogene. The CDR3 sequence is 17 residues long. The CDR3 nucleotides read TGTGCCAGCAGCAAACCGGGTGCGGGAGGACCCGGGGATGAGCAGTTCTTC. Its protein product is CASSKPGAGGPGDEQFF.

The CDR3 nucleotides are TGTGCCAGCAGCCATCGGACAGGGGCCGGGTGGGGCTACACCTTC. Translated: CASSHRTGAGWGYTF. The chain is built from TRBV6-5 and TRBJ1-2, with 9 bases matching TRBD1. Germline V gene data show CDR1 as MNHEY and CDR2 as SVGAGI. V lost 6 bases, J lost 8 bases, and 13 bases stayed unmatched. The length of the CDR3 is 15 residues.

V gene TRBV5-6 combines with J gene TRBJ2-7; the match to TRBD1 covers 9 bases. Trimming removed 3 bases from V and 4 bases from J; junction bases left unmatched: 8. This CDR3 has 15 residues. Germline V gene sequence: CDR1 SGHDT, CDR2 YYEEEE. The chain's CDR3 is CASSWGTGMEYEQYF. The CDR3, as DNA: TGTGCCAGCAGCTGGGGGACAGGGATGGAGTACGAGCAGTACTTC.

This chain joins TRBV5-5 and TRBJ1-6, with 7 bases identical to TRBD1. The CDR3 length is 16 residues. V lost 5 bases to trimming and J lost 0 bases; unmatched junction nucleotides: 5. Germline CDR1 is SGHKS and CDR2 is YYEKEE (reference sequence). The CDR3 sequence is CASSDRASSYNSPLHF. The CDR3 DNA sequence: TGTGCCAGCAGTGACAGGGCCAGCTCCTATAATTCACCCCTCCACTTT.

The chain joins TRBV27 to TRBJ1-4; 7 positions agree with TRBD1. CDR1 and CDR2 from the germline V gene are MNHEY and SMNVEV (reference sequence). After removal of 2 bases from V and 12 bases from J, the junction contained 9 bases not matched to a gene. The CDR3 is 14 amino acids. In DNA, the CDR3 is TGTGCCAGCAGTTTAGGGGCCCAGGGGGGAGAACTGTTTTTT. Amino acid sequence: CASSLGAQGGELFF.

The V gene is TRBV7-8, the J gene TRBJ2-2; 8 bases line up with TRBD2. The germline V gene has CDR1 SGHVS and CDR2 FQNEAQ. The V gene end was trimmed by 2 bases and the J gene end by 5 bases; junction bases not matched to a gene: 7. This CDR3 region has 16 residues. CDR3 bases: TGTGCCAGCAGCTTACCAGCGGGAGTAGAGACCGGGGAGCTGTTTTTT. Translating gives CASSLPAGVETGELFF.

Remarks on this clone: One end of the junction varies from germline; a read error may be responsible. The rearrangement links TRBV29-1 to TRBJ1-2, with 10 bases that match TRBD1. The CDR3 spans 12 residues. Germline lookup yields CDR1 SQVTM and CDR2 ANQGSEA. Here the CDR3 reads CASGQGYYGYTF. CDR3 DNA sequence: TGTGCTTCGGGACAGGGGTACTATGGCTACACCTTC.

The V and J genes are TRBV5-8 and TRBJ1-3; 7 nucleotides agree with TRBD1. Germline V gene sequence: CDR1 SGHTS, CDR2 YDEGEE. The V gene end was trimmed by 4 bases and the J gene end by 2 bases; junction bases not matched to a gene: 6. This CDR3 is 15 amino acids long. This chain's CDR3 is CASSAEGQPGNTIYF. The CDR3 nucleotides are TGTGCCAGCAGCGCCGAGGGACAGCCTGGAAACACCATATATTTT.

The chain couples TRBV6-5 to TRBJ2-1; D is possibly TRBD2 (7 bases). Trimming took off 2 bases at V and 4 bases at J, with 12 bases between the two ends. This CDR3 spans 15 amino acids. Germline-derived CDR1 and CDR2 are MNHEY and SVGAGI. In DNA form, the CDR3 reads TGTGCCAGCAGTTACGAAGGGGGGGCTTACAATGAGCAGTTCTTC. Amino acid sequence: CASSYEGGAYNEQFF.

The chain couples TRBV29-1 to TRBJ2-6; the match to TRBD1 covers 7 bases. CDR1 SQVTM and CDR2 ANQGSEA come from the germline V gene. V trimming: 6 bases; J trimming: 0 bases; junction bases outside the gene matches: 17. The CDR3 covers 19 residues. The CDR3 spells CSVMAGTDLDNSGANVLTF. In DNA form, the CDR3 reads TGCAGCGTAATGGCCGGGACAGACTTAGACAACTCTGGGGCCAACGTCCTGACTTTC.